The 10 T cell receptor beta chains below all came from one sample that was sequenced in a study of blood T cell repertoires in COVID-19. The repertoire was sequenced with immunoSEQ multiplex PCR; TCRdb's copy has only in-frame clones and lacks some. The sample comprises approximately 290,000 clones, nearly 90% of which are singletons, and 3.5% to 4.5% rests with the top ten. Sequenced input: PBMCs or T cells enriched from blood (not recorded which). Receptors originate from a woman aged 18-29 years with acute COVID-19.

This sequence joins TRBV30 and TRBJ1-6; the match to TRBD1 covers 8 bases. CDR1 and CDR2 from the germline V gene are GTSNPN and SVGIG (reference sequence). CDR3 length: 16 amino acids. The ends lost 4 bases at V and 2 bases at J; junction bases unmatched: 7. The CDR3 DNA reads TGTGCCTGGATGGGCGACAGGGGACCCTATAATTCACCCCTCCACTTT. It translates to CAWMGDRGPYNSPLHF.

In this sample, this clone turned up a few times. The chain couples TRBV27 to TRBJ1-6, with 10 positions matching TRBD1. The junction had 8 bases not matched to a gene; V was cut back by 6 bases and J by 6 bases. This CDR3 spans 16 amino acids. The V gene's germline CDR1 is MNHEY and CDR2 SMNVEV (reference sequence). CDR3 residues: CASSPSRTGGNSPLHF. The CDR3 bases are TGTGCCAGCAGCCCGTCGAGGACAGGGGGTAATTCACCCCTCCACTTT.

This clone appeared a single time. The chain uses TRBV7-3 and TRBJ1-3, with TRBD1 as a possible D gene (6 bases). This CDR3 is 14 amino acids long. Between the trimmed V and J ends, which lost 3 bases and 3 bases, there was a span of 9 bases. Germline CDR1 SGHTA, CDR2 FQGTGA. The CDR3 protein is CASSFQGSGNTIYF. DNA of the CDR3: TGTGCCAGCAGCTTCCAGGGGAGTGGAAACACCATATATTTT. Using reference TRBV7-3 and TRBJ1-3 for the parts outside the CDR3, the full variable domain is GAGVSQTPSNKVTEKGKYVELRCDPISGHTALYWYRQSLGQGPEFLIYFQGTGAADDSGLPNDRFFAVRPEGSVSTLKIQRTERGDSAVYLCASSFQGSGNTIYFGEGSWLTVV.

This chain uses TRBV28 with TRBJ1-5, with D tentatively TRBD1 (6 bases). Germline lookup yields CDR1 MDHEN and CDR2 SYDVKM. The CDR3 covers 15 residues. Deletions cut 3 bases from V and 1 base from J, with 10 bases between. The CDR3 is CASSFQGTSNQPQHF. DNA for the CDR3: TGTGCCAGCAGTTTCCAGGGGACGAGCAATCAGCCCCAGCATTTT.

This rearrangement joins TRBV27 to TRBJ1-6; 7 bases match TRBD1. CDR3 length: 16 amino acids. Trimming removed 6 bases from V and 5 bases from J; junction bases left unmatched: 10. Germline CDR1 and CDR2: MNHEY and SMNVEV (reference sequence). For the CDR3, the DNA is TGTGCCAGCAGCCCAACAACAGGGGTCAATAATTCACCCCTCCACTTT. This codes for CASSPTTGVNNSPLHF.

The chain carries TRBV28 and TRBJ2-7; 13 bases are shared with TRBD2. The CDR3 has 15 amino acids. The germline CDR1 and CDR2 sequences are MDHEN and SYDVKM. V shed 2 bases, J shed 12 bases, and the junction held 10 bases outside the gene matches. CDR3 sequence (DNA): TGTGCCAGCAGTTTACTTCGGACTAGCGGGAGACACCCGTACTTC. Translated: CASSLLRTSGRHPYF. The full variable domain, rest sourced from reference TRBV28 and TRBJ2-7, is DVKVTQSSRYLVKRTGEKVFLECVQDMDHENMFWYRQDPGLGLRLIYFSYDVKMKEKGDIPEGYSVSREKKERFSLILESASTNQTSMYLCASSLLRTSGRHPYFGPGTRLTVT.

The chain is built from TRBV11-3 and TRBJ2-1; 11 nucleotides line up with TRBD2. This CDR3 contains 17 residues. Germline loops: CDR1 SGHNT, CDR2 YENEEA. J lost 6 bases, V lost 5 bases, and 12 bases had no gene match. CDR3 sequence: CASSSLAGGLGFNEQFF. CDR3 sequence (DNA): TGTGCCAGCAGCAGTCTAGCGGGAGGCTTAGGGTTCAATGAGCAGTTCTTC.

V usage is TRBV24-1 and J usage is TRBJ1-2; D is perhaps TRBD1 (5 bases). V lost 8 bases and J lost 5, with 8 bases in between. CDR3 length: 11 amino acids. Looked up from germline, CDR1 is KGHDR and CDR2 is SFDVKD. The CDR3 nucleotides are TGTGCCACCACGGGGGGTTATGGCTACACCTTC. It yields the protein CATTGGYGYTF.

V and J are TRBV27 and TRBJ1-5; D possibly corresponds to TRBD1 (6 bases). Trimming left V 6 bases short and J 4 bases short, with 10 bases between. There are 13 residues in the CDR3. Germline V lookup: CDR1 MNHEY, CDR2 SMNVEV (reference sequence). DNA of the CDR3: TGTGCCAGCAGCCACCAGGGGAATCAGCCCCAGCATTTT. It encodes CASSHQGNQPQHF.

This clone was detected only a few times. The chain's CDR3 is CASSRTGGKSYEQYF. The DNA of the CDR3 is TGTGCCAGCAGCCGGACAGGGGGGAAGTCCTACGAGCAGTACTTC. V gene TRBV7-9 combines with J gene TRBJ2-7; 10 bases agree with TRBD1. The V gene's germline CDR1 is SEHNR and CDR2 FQNEAQ (reference sequence). CDR3 length: 15 amino acids. V lost 5 bases to trimming and J lost 1 base; unmatched junction nucleotides: 5.